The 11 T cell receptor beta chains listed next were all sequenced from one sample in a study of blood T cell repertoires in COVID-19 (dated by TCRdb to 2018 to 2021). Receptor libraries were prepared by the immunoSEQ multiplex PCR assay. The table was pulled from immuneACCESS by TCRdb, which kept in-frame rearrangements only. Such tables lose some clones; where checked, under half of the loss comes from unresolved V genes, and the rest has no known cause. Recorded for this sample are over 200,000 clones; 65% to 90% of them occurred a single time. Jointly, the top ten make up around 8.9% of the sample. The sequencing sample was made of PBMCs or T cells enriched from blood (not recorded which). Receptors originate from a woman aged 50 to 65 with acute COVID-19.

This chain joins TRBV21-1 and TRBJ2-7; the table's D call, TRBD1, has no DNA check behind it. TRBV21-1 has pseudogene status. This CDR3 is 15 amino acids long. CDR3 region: CASSRQGGSSYEQYF. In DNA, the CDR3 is TGTGCCAGCAGCAGGCAAGGGGGCAGCTCCTACGAGCAGTACTTC.

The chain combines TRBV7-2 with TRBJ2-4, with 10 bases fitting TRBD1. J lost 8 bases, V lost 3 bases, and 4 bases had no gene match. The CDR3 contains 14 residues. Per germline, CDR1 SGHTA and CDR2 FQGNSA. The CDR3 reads CASSLDRGWDIQYF. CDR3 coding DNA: TGTGCCAGCAGCTTGGACAGGGGGTGGGACATTCAGTACTTC.

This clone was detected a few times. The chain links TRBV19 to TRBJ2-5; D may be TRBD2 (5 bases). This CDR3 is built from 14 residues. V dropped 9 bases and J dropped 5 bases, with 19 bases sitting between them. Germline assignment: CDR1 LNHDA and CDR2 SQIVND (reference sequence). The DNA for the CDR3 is TGTGCCAGGACTATTACCGGACGGAGGGAGACCCAGTACTTC. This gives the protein CARTITGRRETQYF. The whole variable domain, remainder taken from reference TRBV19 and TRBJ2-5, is DGGITQSPKYLFRKEGQNVTLSCEQNLNHDAMYWYRQDPGQGLRLIYYSQIVNDFQKGDIAEGYSVSREKKESFPLTVTSAQKNPTAFYLCARTITGRRETQYFGPGTRLLVL.

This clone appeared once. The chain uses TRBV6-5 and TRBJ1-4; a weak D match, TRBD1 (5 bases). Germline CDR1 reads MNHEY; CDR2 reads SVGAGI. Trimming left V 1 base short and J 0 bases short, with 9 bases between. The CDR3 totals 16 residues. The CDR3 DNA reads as TGTGCCAGCAGTTACTTGGCAGGGACAACTAATGAAAAACTGTTTTTT. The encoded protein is CASSYLAGTTNEKLFF.

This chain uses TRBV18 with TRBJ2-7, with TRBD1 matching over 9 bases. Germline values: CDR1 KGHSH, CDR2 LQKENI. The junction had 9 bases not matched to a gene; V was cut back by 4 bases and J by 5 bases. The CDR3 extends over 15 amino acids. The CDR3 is CASSLNRGRTDEQYF. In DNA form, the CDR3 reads TGTGCCAGCTCACTTAACAGGGGGCGCACCGACGAGCAGTACTTC.

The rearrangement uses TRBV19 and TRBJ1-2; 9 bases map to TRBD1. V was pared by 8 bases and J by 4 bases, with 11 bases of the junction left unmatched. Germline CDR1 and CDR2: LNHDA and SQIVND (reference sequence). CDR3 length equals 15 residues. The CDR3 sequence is CASEPRDRELYGYTF. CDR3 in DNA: TGTGCCAGTGAACCCCGGGACAGGGAACTCTATGGCTACACCTTC.

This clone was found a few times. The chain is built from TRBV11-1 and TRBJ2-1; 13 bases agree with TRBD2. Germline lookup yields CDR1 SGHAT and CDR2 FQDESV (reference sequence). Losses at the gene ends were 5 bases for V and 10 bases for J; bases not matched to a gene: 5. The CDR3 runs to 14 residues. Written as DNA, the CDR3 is TGTGCCAGCAGCCCCGGGACTAGCGGGATAGAGCAGTTCTTC. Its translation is CASSPGTSGIEQFF.

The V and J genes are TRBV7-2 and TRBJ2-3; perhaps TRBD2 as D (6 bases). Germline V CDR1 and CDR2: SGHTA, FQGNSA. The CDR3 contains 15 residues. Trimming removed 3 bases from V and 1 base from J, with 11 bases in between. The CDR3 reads CASSFLAPRTDTQYF. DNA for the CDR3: TGTGCCAGCAGCTTCCTAGCGCCCCGCACAGATACGCAGTATTTT. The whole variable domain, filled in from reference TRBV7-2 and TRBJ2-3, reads GAGVSQSPSNKVTEKGKDVELRCDPISGHTALYWYRQSLGQGLEFLIYFQGNSAPDKSGLPSDRFSAERTGGSVSTLTIQRTQQEDSAVYLCASSFLAPRTDTQYFGPGTRLTVL.

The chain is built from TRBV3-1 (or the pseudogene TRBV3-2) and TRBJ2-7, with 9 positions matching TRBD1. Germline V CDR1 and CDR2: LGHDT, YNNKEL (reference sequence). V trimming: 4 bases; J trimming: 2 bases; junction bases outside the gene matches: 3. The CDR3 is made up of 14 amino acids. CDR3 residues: CASSRTGVAYEQYF. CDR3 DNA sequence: TGTGCCAGCAGCCGGACAGGGGTCGCCTACGAGCAGTACTTC.

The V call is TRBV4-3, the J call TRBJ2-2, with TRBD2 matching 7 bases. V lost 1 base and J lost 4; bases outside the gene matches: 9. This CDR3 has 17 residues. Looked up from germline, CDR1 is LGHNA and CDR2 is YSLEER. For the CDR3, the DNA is TGCGCCAGCAGCCAAGGGACTTTACGGGGGGTCACCGGGGAGCTGTTTTTT. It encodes CASSQGTLRGVTGELFF.

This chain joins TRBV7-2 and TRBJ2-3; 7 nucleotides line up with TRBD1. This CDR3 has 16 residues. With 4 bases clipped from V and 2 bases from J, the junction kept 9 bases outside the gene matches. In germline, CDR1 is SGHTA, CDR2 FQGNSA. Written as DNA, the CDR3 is TGTGCCAGCAGCTCCCACGGGACAGTGGTCACAGATACGCAGTATTTT. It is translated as CASSSHGTVVTDTQYF.